This TCR beta chain originates from a study of shared clonotypes between healthy human individuals. About the research overall: A few men and two women, aged 18 to 49, were donors. General observations from the study: Exclusively blood specimens were collected; tissue repertoires likely differ.

The V gene's germline CDR1 is LNHDA and CDR2 SQIVND (reference sequence). The CDR3 runs to 15 residues. The V and J ends lost 3 bases and 2 bases respectively, with 14 bases between them. The protocol was immunoSEQ multiplex PCR, while the TCRdb copy is restricted to in-frame clones and leaves out a portion. The sample carries hundreds of thousands of clones, around three quarters recorded once. Every donor, a Caucasian adult, lived in Nashville, Tennessee. A word on this clone: Its antigen is not known.

J is TRBJ2-7 and V is TRBV19; the D gene is possibly TRBD1 (6 bases). The sequence was obtained from a middle-aged woman in good health. Some clones in this sample may be carry-over from other donors' samples. Sequencing used PBMCs. Here the CDR3 reads CASSMDDRITYEQYF. The CDR3 nucleotides are TGTGCCAGTAGTATGGACGACAGGATTACCTACGAGCAGTACTTC.